This T cell receptor (beta chain) was retrieved from a study of blood T cells in healthy people across ages. For the second PCR, which ran for 7 to 11 cycles, a sample-barcoded 5' primer and a J-beta primer mix were used. Individual samples furnished no less than 3 million CDR3-containing paired-end reads apiece. Each CDR3 protein is one row after TCRdb ran MiXCR on the 5' RACE reads. This sample has under 850,000 distinct CDR3 sequences; under 40% occur once, and the top ten carry around 13%. Points on this clonotype: The junction departs from germline at one end; a sequencing error may be responsible.

CDR3 length equals 15 residues. No fewer than 7 million PBMCs went into each sample. The sample was blood. This sequence was found in a man between 18 and 29 years old in good health. This chain links TRBV12-3 or TRBV12-4 with TRBJ1-1, with D possibly matching TRBD1 (6 bases). The CDR3 spells CASSQSQGSNTEPFF. The CDR3 DNA reads TGTGCCAGCAGTCAGTCACAGGGATCGAACACTGAACCTTTCTTT.